The subject of this entry is one T cell receptor beta chain. The data were taken from a study of T cells in Graves' hyperthyroidism and ophthalmopathy. From RNA transcripts, TCR beta CDR3 regions were amplified. Using the HTBI primer set, a first-round RT-PCR was run on the TCR CDR3. TCRdb recomputed calls from the multiplex PCR reads with MiXCR, one row per CDR3 protein. Among 340,000 or so distinct CDR3 sequences listed, around a sixth were seen once. V lost 6 bases and J lost 6; bases outside the gene matches: 8. The germline CDR1 and CDR2 sequences are SGHVS and FQNEAQ. CDR3 size: 15 residues. This TCR was sampled from a man younger than 40 with Graves' hyperthyroidism. This chain links TRBV7-8 with TRBJ2-1; TRBD2 matches at 10 bases. What was sequenced was blood. The CDR3 loop is CASREAGGPINEQFF. The CDR3 DNA follows: TGTGCCAGCAGAGAAGCGGGAGGGCCGATCAATGAGCAGTTCTTC. Complete variable domain (other parts from reference TRBV7-8 and TRBJ2-1): GAGVSQSPRYKVAKRGQDVALRCDPISGHVSLFWYQQALGQGPEFLTYFQNEAQLDKSGLPSDRFFAERPEGSVSTLKIQRTQQEDSAVYLCASREAGGPINEQFFGPGTRLTVL.